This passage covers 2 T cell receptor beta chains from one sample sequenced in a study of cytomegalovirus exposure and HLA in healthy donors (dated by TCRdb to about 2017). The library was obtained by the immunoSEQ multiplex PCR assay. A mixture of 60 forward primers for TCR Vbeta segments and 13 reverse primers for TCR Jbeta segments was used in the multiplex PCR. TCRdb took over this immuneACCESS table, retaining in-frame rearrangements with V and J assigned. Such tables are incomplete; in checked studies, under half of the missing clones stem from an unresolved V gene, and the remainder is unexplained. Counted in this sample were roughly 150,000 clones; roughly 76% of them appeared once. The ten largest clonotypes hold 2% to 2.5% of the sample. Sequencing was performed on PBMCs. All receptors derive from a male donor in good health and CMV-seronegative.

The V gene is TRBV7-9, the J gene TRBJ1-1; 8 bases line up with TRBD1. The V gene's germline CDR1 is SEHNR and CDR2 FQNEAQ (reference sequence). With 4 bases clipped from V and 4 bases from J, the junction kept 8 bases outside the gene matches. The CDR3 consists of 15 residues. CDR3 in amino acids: CASSSNSGTGTEAFF. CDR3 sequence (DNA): TGTGCCAGCAGCTCTAATTCCGGGACAGGCACTGAAGCTTTCTTT.

CDR3 amino acids: CATGTGVGRTQYF. In DNA, the CDR3 is TGTGCCACCGGGACAGGCGTTGGTCGGACCCAGTACTTC. The genes are TRBV7-9 and TRBJ2-5, with TRBD1 identical over 8 bases. This CDR3 region has 13 residues. CDR1 and CDR2 from the germline V gene are SEHNR and FQNEAQ (reference sequence). With V trimmed by 10 bases and J by 7 bases, 11 bases remained unmatched.